This TCR beta chain was captured in a study of CD8 T cells in ankylosing spondylitis. After removal of 8 bases from V and 1 base from J, the junction contained 5 bases not matched to a gene. Germline CDR1 and CDR2: LGHNT and FRNRAP. The CDR3 runs to 14 residues. This clonotype was picked up many times. The antigen remains undetermined. Study-wide points: It was reported that disease-linked clones were significantly enriched in matched ankylosing spondylitis synovial fluid. It appeared that ankylosing spondylitis blood was characterized by a TCR beta motif of under ten highly homologous variants.

Quantitative 5'-RACE with molecular barcodes generated TCR beta libraries. TCRdb re-analysed the 5' RACE reads in MiXCR, keeping a single row per CDR3 protein. The sample records 450,000 to 550,000 distinct CDR3 sequences, roughly 5% being singletons. Sequenced sample: blood, either unsorted or a sorted T cell fraction (not recorded which). The chain couples TRBV12-5 to TRBJ2-1, with TRBD1 matching over 7 bases. The source of this sequence is a male donor with ankylosing spondylitis. The DNA of the CDR3 is TGTGCTAGTTATAGGGGGCCTTCCTACAATGAGCAGTTCTTC. Its protein is CASYRGPSYNEQFF.